A single sample is the source of the 5 T cell receptor beta chains below, sequenced in a study of beta chain features in type 1 diabetes. The entirety of the isolated RNA underwent reverse transcription, so expressed TCRB transcripts were sequenced. Sequencing used immunoSEQ multiplex PCR; TCRdb keeps in-frame clones, though not all of them. The sample lists a few hundred thousand clones; 10% to 15% were seen once. The source material was naive CD4+ T cells from blood. The receptor source for this set is a man younger than 30 in good health.

V is TRBV30 and J is TRBJ1-1, with D unclear. CDR3 length: 14 residues. Germline CDR1 reads GTSNPN; CDR2 reads SVGIG (reference sequence). With 0 bases removed from V and 3 bases from J, the gap between germline ends came to 11 bases. The CDR3 nucleotides are TGTGCCTGGAGTGTCACCCTATCATACACTGAAGCTTTCTTT. It specifies CAWSVTLSYTEAFF. Looking up the rest from reference TRBV30 and TRBJ1-1 gives the full variable domain: SQTIHQWPATLVQPVGSPLSLECTVEGTSNPNLYWYRQAAGRGLQLLFYSVGIGQISSEVPQNLSASRPQDRQFILSSKKLLLSDSGFYLCAWSVTLSYTEAFFGQGTRLTVV.

This clone was counted between two and nine times. The chain combines TRBV28 with TRBJ2-6; 7 nucleotides agree with TRBD1. Germline lookup yields CDR1 MDHEN and CDR2 SYDVKM. The V and J ends lost 8 bases and 2 bases, in that order; junction bases with no gene match: 6. This CDR3 contains 15 residues. CDR3 in amino acids: CASEVGGPGANVLTF. For the CDR3, the DNA is TGTGCCAGCGAGGTAGGGGGCCCTGGGGCCAACGTCCTGACTTTC.

This clone was observed a few times. This chain uses TRBV30 with TRBJ2-1; 9 positions match TRBD2. With 2 bases clipped from V and 12 bases from J, the junction kept 14 bases outside the gene matches. Germline V lookup: CDR1 GTSNPN, CDR2 SVGIG (reference sequence). This CDR3 comprises 15 residues. The CDR3 loop is CAWSKLAGGEVGQFF. CDR3 sequence (DNA): TGTGCCTGGAGTAAACTAGCGGGCGGTGAAGTTGGGCAGTTCTTC.

The rearrangement joins TRBV14 to TRBJ2-3, with no clear D. Trimming took 1 base from V and 2 from J, leaving 10 bases between them. The CDR3 consists of 15 residues. Germline V gene sequence: CDR1 SGHDN, CDR2 FVKESK. CDR3 nucleotide sequence: TGTGCCAGCAGCCAAGTAGGTGGGCCCACAGATACGCAGTATTTT. Translating it yields CASSQVGGPTDTQYF.

This clone appeared a few times. The chain combines TRBV7-6 with TRBJ2-3; 8 bases match TRBD2. V shed 0 bases, J shed 6 bases, and the junction held 2 bases outside the gene matches. CDR1 is SGHVS, CDR2 FNYEAQ, per germline. The CDR3 runs to 14 residues. CDR3 loop: CASSLAGRDDTQYF. The CDR3 DNA reads TGTGCCAGCAGCTTAGCCGGGAGGGACGATACGCAGTATTTT.